One sample yielded the 24 T cell receptor beta chains listed below, sequenced in a study of CD8+CD57+ T cells in acquired aplastic anemia (dated 2018 in TCRdb). The sequencer was an Illumina HiSeq 2000. Genomic DNA served as template for TCR beta VDJ combination and CDR3 sequence profiling. The raw public data were reprocessed by TCRdb itself: fastp quality trimming at Q25, MiXCR clonotype calling, in-frame beta chains only. For every CDR3 protein sequence, its rows merge into one entry that carries the most common genes and DNA. The sample table holds roughly 180,000 distinct CDR3 sequences, of which 46% were seen once. Approximately 3% of the sample lies in the top ten. Material for sequencing was sorted CD4+, CD8+, or CD8+CD57+ T cells (not recorded which) from PBMCs. These receptors came from a human donor in good health.

This clonotype was seen many times. V is TRBV14 and J is TRBJ2-3, with 7 bases fitting TRBD2. This CDR3 is 12 amino acids long. Germline V lookup: CDR1 SGHDN, CDR2 FVKESK. After removal of 5 bases from V and 13 bases from J, the junction contained 9 bases not matched to a gene. The CDR3 is CASSVTGLQKYF. CDR3 nucleotides: TGTGCCAGCAGCGTAACGGGACTACAGAAGTATTTT.

This clonotype was picked up many times. This rearrangement joins TRBV20-1 to TRBJ2-5; a weak D match, TRBD1 (7 bases). Germline lookup yields CDR1 DFQATT and CDR2 SNEGSKA (reference sequence). This CDR3 comprises 17 residues. Trimming pared 5 bases from V and 1 base from J, leaving 23 bases between. CDR3 coding DNA: TGCAGTGCTCTCAAGGACAGGAGGGGGGCCAGCCAAGAGACCCAGTACTTC. This gives the protein CSALKDRRGASQETQYF.

On this clonotype: One end of the junction fails to match germline, which may point to a read error. The J gene is TRBJ2-2, the V gene TRBV7-8; perhaps TRBD2 as D (5 bases). The CDR3 is made up of 17 amino acids. Germline loops: CDR1 SGHVS, CDR2 FQNEAQ. For the CDR3, the DNA is TGTGCCAGCAGCTTCGGAAGGCGGGCGCTTAGCACCGAGGAGCTGTTTTTT. Its protein product is CASSFGRRALSTEELFF.

In its sample, this clonotype was seen many times. The V and J genes are TRBV7-9 and TRBJ1-1, with D possibly TRBD1 on 6 matching bases. CDR1 and CDR2 (germline): SEHNR, FQNEAQ (reference sequence). The V and J ends lost 7 bases and 4 bases respectively, with 19 bases between them. CDR3 length: 15 residues. Written as DNA, the CDR3 is TGTGCCAGCACCCCAGGGGCGCCATCGGGCACTGAAGCTTTCTTT. Protein sequence: CASTPGAPSGTEAFF. The whole variable domain, filled in from reference TRBV7-9 and TRBJ1-1, reads DTGVSQNPRHKITKRGQNVTFRCDPISEHNRLYWYRQTLGQGPEFLTYFQNEAQLEKSRLLSDRFSAERPKGSFSTLEIQRTEQGDSAMYLCASTPGAPSGTEAFFGQGTRLTVV.

This chain uses TRBV7-2 with TRBJ1-2, with TRBD1 matching 7 bases. The CDR3 runs to 13 residues. Germline loops: CDR1 SGHTA, CDR2 FQGNSA. V lost 5 bases and J lost 4; bases outside the gene matches: 4. The CDR3 DNA sequence: TGTGCCAGCAGCCGGGACAGTAGCTATGGCTACACCTTC. It encodes CASSRDSSYGYTF. Drawing the rest from reference TRBV7-2 and TRBJ1-2, the complete variable domain is GAGVSQSPSNKVTEKGKDVELRCDPISGHTALYWYRQSLGQGLEFLIYFQGNSAPDKSGLPSDRFSAERTGGSVSTLTIQRTQQEDSAVYLCASSRDSSYGYTFGSGTRLTVV.

Regarding this clonotype: Relative to the germline gene, one junction end is altered; a read error may explain this. J is TRBJ2-2 and V is TRBV20-1; possibly TRBD2 for D (6 bases). Germline values: CDR1 DFQATT, CDR2 SNEGSKA (reference sequence). CDR3 length: 14 amino acids. The CDR3 DNA sequence: TGCAGTACTAGCCTAGCCCGAAACACCGGGGAGCTGTTTTTT. Its protein is CSTSLARNTGELFF.

This clonotype was found many times. The genes are TRBV18 and TRBJ2-7; 9 nucleotides align to TRBD2. The trim removed 0 bases at V and 3 bases at J, leaving 3 bases unmatched. CDR3 size: 15 residues. Germline CDR1 is KGHSH and CDR2 is LQKENI. CDR3 bases: TGTGCCAGCTCACCACCTTCTAGCGGGAACTACGAGCAGTACTTC. Amino acid sequence: CASSPPSSGNYEQYF.

In this sample, this clonotype turned up once. The V and J genes are TRBV7-8 and TRBJ2-1, with a possible D match to TRBD1 (6 bases). Looked up from germline, CDR1 is SGHVS and CDR2 is FQNEAQ. This CDR3 has 12 amino acids. The V end was cut by 8 bases, the J end by 7 bases, with 12 bases between. CDR3 coding DNA: TGTGCCAGCTTCTCCACAGGGAATGAGCAGTTCTTC. Translated: CASFSTGNEQFF.

This chain connects TRBV12-3 or TRBV12-4 to TRBJ1-1; unclear D gene. Trimming stripped 7 bases from V and 3 bases from J, with 15 bases between. This CDR3 region has 14 residues. CDR3 sequence: CASNSPVGYTEAFF. The CDR3 bases are TGTGCCAGCAACTCCCCGGTAGGGTACACTGAAGCTTTCTTT.

The V call is TRBV12-3 or TRBV12-4, the J call TRBJ2-7, with TRBD2 matching over 8 bases. The CDR3 sequence is 16 residues long. V trimming: 5 bases; J trimming: 0 bases; junction bases outside the gene matches: 9. CDR3 loop: CASSPLAGLSSYEQYF. The CDR3 DNA reads TGTGCCAGCAGTCCCTTAGCGGGGCTAAGCTCCTACGAGCAGTACTTC.

V gene TRBV7-3 combines with J gene TRBJ2-5; 13 nucleotides align to TRBD2. The CDR3 consists of 16 residues. The V and J ends lost 5 bases and 5 bases, in that order; junction bases with no gene match: 8. CDR1 is SGHTA, CDR2 FQGTGA, per germline. CDR3 residues: CASSVSTSGGLETQYF. As DNA, the CDR3 is TGTGCCAGCAGCGTGTCGACTAGCGGGGGGCTGGAGACCCAGTACTTC.

This clonotype has ten or more counts. The rearrangement uses TRBV7-6 and TRBJ1-2; no definite D call. V dropped 5 bases and J dropped 4 bases, with 11 bases sitting between them. The CDR3 is 13 amino acids. CDR1 and CDR2 from the germline V gene are SGHVS and FNYEAQ. CDR3 residues: CASSPSGLYGYTF. The DNA of the CDR3 is TGTGCCAGCAGCCCCTCCGGGCTCTATGGCTACACCTTC.

This rearrangement joins TRBV4-1 to TRBJ2-3; D is unresolved. V was shortened by 3 bases and J by 6 bases, with 10 bases between the two germline ends. Germline CDR1 is MGHRA and CDR2 is YSYEKL. The CDR3 runs to 13 residues. The CDR3 here is CASSQPNGDTQYF. The CDR3 DNA reads TGCGCCAGCAGCCAGCCAAATGGGGATACGCAGTATTTT.

About this clonotype: A much larger clone differs from this one at a single base, so this may be a read error. V and J are TRBV18 and TRBJ2-5; D uncertain. Between the trimmed V and J ends, which lost 4 bases and 6 bases, there was a span of 6 bases. The CDR3 contains 11 residues. The germline V gene has CDR1 KGHSH and CDR2 LQKENI. The CDR3 region has the DNA TGTGCCAGCTCACAACATAAGACCCAGTACTTC. This gives the protein CASSQHKTQYF.

The chain recombines TRBV24-1 with TRBJ2-3; the match to TRBD2 covers 9 bases. V shed 1 base, J shed 1 base, and the junction held 5 bases outside the gene matches. This CDR3 is built from 17 residues. Looked up from germline, CDR1 is KGHDR and CDR2 is SFDVKD. In nucleotides, the CDR3 is TGTGCCACCAGTGATTTCTGGGCTAGCGGGGGCACAGATACGCAGTATTTT. Translating gives CATSDFWASGGTDTQYF.

J is TRBJ2-1 and V is TRBV7-8; 8 bases line up with TRBD2. Looked up from germline, CDR1 is SGHVS and CDR2 is FQNEAQ. J was trimmed by 7 bases and V by 8 bases; bases with no gene match: 7. This CDR3 is built from 13 residues. The CDR3 coding sequence is TGTGCCAGCGCACTAGCGGTCCTAAATGAGCAGTTCTTC. It is translated as CASALAVLNEQFF. The complete variable domain, with remaining parts taken from reference TRBV7-8 and TRBJ2-1, reads GAGVSQSPRYKVAKRGQDVALRCDPISGHVSLFWYQQALGQGPEFLTYFQNEAQLDKSGLPSDRFFAERPEGSVSTLKIQRTQQEDSAVYLCASALAVLNEQFFGPGTRLTVL.

The rearrangement uses TRBV19 and TRBJ2-5; 9 positions agree with TRBD1. Looked up from germline, CDR1 is LNHDA and CDR2 is SQIVND (reference sequence). The CDR3 loop spans 15 amino acids. The V and J ends lost 3 bases and 5 bases, in that order; junction bases with no gene match: 7. CDR3 region: CASSISDRGFETQYF. CDR3 in DNA: TGTGCCAGTAGTATCTCTGACAGGGGGTTTGAGACCCAGTACTTC.

This clonotype was recorded many times. The chain links TRBV7-8 to TRBJ1-3, with unresolved D. This CDR3 spans 16 amino acids. CDR1 SGHVS and CDR2 FQNEAQ come from the germline V gene. Trimming pared 5 bases from V and 0 bases from J, leaving 14 bases between. The CDR3 nucleotides are TGTGCCAGCAGCCGTCCTGACAAGACCTCTGGAAACACCATATATTTT. Its protein product is CASSRPDKTSGNTIYF.

V gene TRBV14 combines with J gene TRBJ1-1, with 7 bases that match TRBD1. Looked up from germline, CDR1 is SGHDN and CDR2 is FVKESK. With 6 bases clipped from V and 4 bases from J, the junction kept 5 bases outside the gene matches. The CDR3 loop spans 13 amino acids. The CDR3, as DNA: TGTGCCAGCAGTCAACAGGGGAGCACTGAAGCTTTCTTT. Protein product: CASSQQGSTEAFF. The variable domain in full, with the rest retrieved from reference TRBV14 and TRBJ1-1, is EAGVTQFPSHSVIEKGQTVTLRCDPISGHDNLYWYRRVMGKEIKFLLHFVKESKQDESGMPNNRFLAERTGGTYSTLKVQPAELEDSGVYFCASSQQGSTEAFFGQGTRLTVV.

Ten or more counts support this clonotype. The genes are TRBV11-2 and TRBJ1-5; D gene uncertain. Germline CDR1 and CDR2: SGHAT and FQNNGV. Trimming stripped 2 bases from V and 4 bases from J, with 12 bases between. This CDR3 is built from 15 residues. CDR3 sequence reads: CASSLLIAGNQPQHF. The CDR3 DNA reads as TGTGCCAGCAGCTTACTGATTGCGGGGAATCAGCCCCAGCATTTT.

This clonotype was seen repeatedly, ten times or more. The genes are TRBV4-1 and TRBJ2-7, with 7 bases that match TRBD1. The CDR3 is 15 amino acids. V was clipped by 4 bases and J by 2 bases; unmatched bases: 8. CDR1 and CDR2 (germline): MGHRA, YSYEKL. The chain's CDR3 is CASSRGQTGTYEQYF. The CDR3 nucleotides read TGCGCCAGCAGCCGTGGTCAGACAGGGACCTACGAGCAGTACTTC.

This chain uses TRBV19 with TRBJ1-5; possibly TRBD1 for D (5 bases). Per germline, CDR1 LNHDA and CDR2 SQIVND (reference sequence). The CDR3 loop spans 15 amino acids. V was clipped by 4 bases and J by 0 bases, with 10 bases between them. DNA of the CDR3: TGTGCCAGTAGTACGACAGAGAATAGCAATCAGCCCCAGCATTTT. Translating it yields CASSTTENSNQPQHF.

This clonotype was seen only a few times. The CDR3 sequence: CASSPTEGLRELFF. For the CDR3, the DNA is TGTGCCAGCAGCCCAACGGAGGGCCTAAGGGAGCTGTTTTTT. V gene TRBV11-2 combines with J gene TRBJ2-2, with D maybe TRBD2 (6 bases). Trimming stripped 5 bases from V and 9 bases from J, with 16 bases between. CDR3 length equals 14 residues. Germline loops: CDR1 SGHAT, CDR2 FQNNGV. The whole variable domain, filled in from reference TRBV11-2 and TRBJ2-2, reads EAGVAQSPRYKIIEKRQSVAFWCNPISGHATLYWYQQILGQGPKLLIQFQNNGVVDDSQLPKDRFSAERLKGVDSTLKIQPAKLEDSAVYLCASSPTEGLRELFFGEGSRLTVL.

This clonotype was observed at least ten times. This chain joins TRBV7-6 and TRBJ2-1, with D possibly being TRBD1 (5 bases). This CDR3 has 13 residues. V shed 5 bases and J shed 3 bases, with 8 bases lying between them. Germline CDR1 reads SGHVS; CDR2 reads FNYEAQ. CDR3 DNA: TGTGCCAGCAGCCTCGACAGCTACAATGAGCAGTTCTTC. It yields the protein CASSLDSYNEQFF.